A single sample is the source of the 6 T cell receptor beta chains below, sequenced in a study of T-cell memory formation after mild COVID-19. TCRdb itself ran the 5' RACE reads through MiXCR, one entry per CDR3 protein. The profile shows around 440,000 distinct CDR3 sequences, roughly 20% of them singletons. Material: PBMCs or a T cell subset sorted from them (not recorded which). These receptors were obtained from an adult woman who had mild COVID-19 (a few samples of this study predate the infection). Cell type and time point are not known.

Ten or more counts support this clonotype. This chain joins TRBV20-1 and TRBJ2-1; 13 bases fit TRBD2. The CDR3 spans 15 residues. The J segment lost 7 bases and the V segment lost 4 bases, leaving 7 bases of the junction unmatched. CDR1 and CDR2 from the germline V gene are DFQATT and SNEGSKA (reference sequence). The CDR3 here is CSATTTSGRGNEQFF. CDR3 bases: TGCAGTGCTACCACCACTAGCGGGAGGGGGAATGAGCAGTTCTTC.

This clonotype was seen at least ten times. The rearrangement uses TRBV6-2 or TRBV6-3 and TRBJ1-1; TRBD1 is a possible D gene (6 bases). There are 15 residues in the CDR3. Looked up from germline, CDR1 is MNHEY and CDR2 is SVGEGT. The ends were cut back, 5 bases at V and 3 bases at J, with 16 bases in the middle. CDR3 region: CASSPGSEGDTEAFF. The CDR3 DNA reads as TGTGCCAGCAGTCCGGGATCAGAGGGGGACACTGAAGCTTTCTTT.

The CDR3 reads CSALPPGRSGANVLTF. CDR3 coding DNA: TGCAGTGCCCTCCCCCCGGGGAGGTCTGGGGCCAACGTCCTGACTTTC. V usage is TRBV20-1 and J usage is TRBJ2-6; TRBD2 might be the D (6 bases). Trimming took 6 bases from V and 1 from J, leaving 16 bases between them. Looked up from germline, CDR1 is DFQATT and CDR2 is SNEGSKA (reference sequence). This CDR3 is built from 16 residues.

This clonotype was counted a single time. CDR3 in DNA: TGCAGTGCTAGGTCCCTCGGGACAGATAATCAGCCCCAGCATTTT. It translates to CSARSLGTDNQPQHF. This chain links TRBV20-1 with TRBJ1-5; TRBD1 aligns across 7 bases. The V segment lost 3 bases and the J segment 4 bases; nucleotides outside the gene matches: 9. Germline lookup yields CDR1 DFQATT and CDR2 SNEGSKA (reference sequence). The CDR3 runs to 15 residues.

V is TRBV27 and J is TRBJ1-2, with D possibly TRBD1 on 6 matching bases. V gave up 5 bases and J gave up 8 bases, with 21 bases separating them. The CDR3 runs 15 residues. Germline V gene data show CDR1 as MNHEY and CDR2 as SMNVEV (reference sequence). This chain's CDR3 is CASSRSWGGAGGYTF. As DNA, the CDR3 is TGTGCCAGCAGTCGGTCCTGGGGGGGCGCAGGCGGCTACACCTTC.

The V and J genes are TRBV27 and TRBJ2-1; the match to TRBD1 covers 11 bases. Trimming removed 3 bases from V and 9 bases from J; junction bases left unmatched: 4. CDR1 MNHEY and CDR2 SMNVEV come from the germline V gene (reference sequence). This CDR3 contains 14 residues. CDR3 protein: CASSFGQGAVEQFF. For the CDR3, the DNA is TGTGCCAGCAGTTTTGGACAGGGGGCGGTTGAGCAGTTCTTC.